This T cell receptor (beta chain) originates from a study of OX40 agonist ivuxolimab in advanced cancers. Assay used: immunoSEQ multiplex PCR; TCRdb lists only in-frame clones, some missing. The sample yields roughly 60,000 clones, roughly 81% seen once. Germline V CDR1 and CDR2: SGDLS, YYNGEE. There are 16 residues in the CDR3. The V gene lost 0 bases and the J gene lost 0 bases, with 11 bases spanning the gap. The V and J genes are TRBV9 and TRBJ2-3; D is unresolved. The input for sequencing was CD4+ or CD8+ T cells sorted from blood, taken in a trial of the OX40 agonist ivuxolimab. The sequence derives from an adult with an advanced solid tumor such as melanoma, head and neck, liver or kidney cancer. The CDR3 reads CASSVGEGLSTDTQYF. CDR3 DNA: TGTGCCAGCAGCGTAGGGGAAGGGCTAAGCACAGATACGCAGTATTTT. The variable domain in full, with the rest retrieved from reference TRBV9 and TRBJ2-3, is DSGVTQTPKHLITATGQRVTLRCSPRSGDLSVYWYQQSLDQGLQFLIQYYNGEERAKGNILERFSAQQFPDLHSELNLSSLELGDSALYFCASSVGEGLSTDTQYFGPGTRLTVL.